This T cell receptor beta chain was captured in a study of human T cells and chemical hapten exposure. General observations from the study: It was expanded TCRs that formed significantly more large CDR3 similarity clusters than controls did.

TCRdb independently ran MiXCR on the RACE reads; one entry per CDR3 protein. The sample lists some 400,000 distinct CDR3 sequences, roughly 5.3% occurring once. Of note for this clonotype: Its antigen is not identified.

Stated time point: pre-sensitization, week 0. The treatment was: therapeutic diphenylcyclopropenone sensitization with weekly scalp DPC. The study drew its donors from alopecia patients who were 18 to 70 years old and suitable for DPC. The clonotype comes from a woman aged 45 to 65 with alopecia areata. Some clones in this sample may be carry-over from other donors' samples. The specimen comprised whole blood, sampled in connection with sensitization to the hapten diphenylcyclopropenone (DPC).

The CDR3 spells CASSSLAVPSYEQYF. The CDR3 nucleotides are TGTGCCAGCAGTTCTCTAGCGGTTCCGTCCTACGAGCAGTACTTC. The chain uses TRBV28 and TRBJ2-7, with 7 bases aligning to TRBD2. In germline, CDR1 is MDHEN, CDR2 SYDVKM. This CDR3 spans 15 amino acids. Trimming took 4 bases from V and 1 from J; bases not matched to a gene: 7.